This T cell receptor beta chain was observed in a study of technical replicates of blood from several donors. Clones were read by immunoSEQ multiplex PCR, and TCRdb kept only the in-frame ones, dropping some. The repertoire consists of roughly 65,000 clones, with approximately 86% occurring once and the leading ten covering about 5.5%. The V end lost 2 bases, the J end lost 8 bases, and 15 bases lay between the germline ends. Germline loops: CDR1 SGHTA, CDR2 FQGNSA. The CDR3 sequence is 15 residues long. This rearrangement joins TRBV7-2 to TRBJ1-4, with D perhaps TRBD1 (5 bases). The sequenced sample was PBMCs. The TCR comes from a human donor in good health. Some clones in this sample may be carry-over from other donors' samples. The CDR3 loop is CASSLRPQGGEKLFF. The CDR3 DNA reads TGTGCCAGCAGCTTAAGGCCCCAGGGAGGAGAAAAACTGTTTTTT.